This T cell receptor beta chain was found in a study of blood T cells in healthy people across ages. Study-level points and caveats: Estimated diversity that came from one million T cells was considered an underestimate.

Remarks on this clonotype: Its matching antigen is unknown.

The use of a sample-barcoded 5' primer and a J-beta primer mix characterized a second PCR of roughly 6 to 11 cycles. Every cDNA molecule carried a tag from a template-switch adaptor bearing 12 random nucleotides. Each CDR3 protein gets one entry after TCRdb re-called the 5' RACE reads with MiXCR. The sample holds more than 700,000 distinct CDR3 sequences; less than 70% are singletons and the top ten take about 38%. CDR1 is MGHRA and CDR2 is YSYEKL in the germline V gene. The CDR3 is 15 amino acids. V was pared by 3 bases and J by 2 bases, with 6 bases of the junction left unmatched. The rearrangement links TRBV4-1 to TRBJ2-5, with 7 nucleotides matching TRBD1. What was sequenced was blood. This receptor was identified in a man older than 75 in good health. CDR3 sequence reads: CASSQPDREQETQYF. The CDR3 DNA reads as TGCGCCAGCAGCCAGCCCGACAGGGAGCAAGAGACCCAGTACTTC.